Listed here are 15 T cell receptor beta chains from one sample, sequenced in a study of T cells in Graves' hyperthyroidism and ophthalmopathy. RNA transcripts gave rise to amplified TCR beta CDR3 regions. TCR CDR3 regions were first amplified by RT-PCR with HTBI primers. TCRdb fed the multiplex PCR reads into MiXCR, producing one record per CDR3 protein. The repertoire has about 460,000 distinct CDR3 sequences, approximately 22% of them found once; the top ten carry approximately 49%. The sequencing sample was made of blood. These receptors came from a woman in her seventies with Graves' ophthalmopathy.

The V gene is TRBV14, the J gene TRBJ2-2, with TRBD2 matching 9 bases. CDR3 length: 17 amino acids. Trimming at V came to 2 bases and at J to 0 bases, leaving 4 bases not matched to a gene. Germline CDR1 and CDR2: SGHDN and FVKESK. The CDR3 sequence: CASSQFSGRTNTGELFF. The CDR3 nucleotides are TGTGCCAGCAGCCAATTTAGCGGGAGAACGAACACCGGGGAGCTGTTTTTT.

The rearrangement uses TRBV19 and TRBJ2-1; 11 nucleotides align to TRBD2. CDR1 is LNHDA and CDR2 is SQIVND in the germline V gene (reference sequence). The CDR3 loop spans 16 amino acids. J lost 3 bases, V lost 6 bases, and 7 bases had no gene match. The chain's CDR3 is CASRPRGTSGYNEQFF. CDR3 in DNA: TGTGCCAGTAGACCGAGGGGGACTAGCGGCTACAATGAGCAGTTCTTC.

This clonotype was seen repeatedly, ten times or more. This chain joins TRBV28 and TRBJ1-1; maybe TRBD1 (5 bases). V was trimmed by 11 bases and J by 1 base, leaving 14 bases between them. Germline V gene lookup returns CDR1 MDHEN and CDR2 SYDVKM. This CDR3 contains 13 residues. Written as DNA, the CDR3 is TGTGCCGCGCTGCAGGGTTGGAACACTGAAGCTTTCTTT. As protein: CAALQGWNTEAFF.

This clonotype showed up just a few times. The chain carries TRBV27 and TRBJ1-2; 8 bases fit TRBD1. The junction had 6 bases not matched to a gene; V was cut back by 9 bases and J by 0 bases. The CDR3 consists of 14 residues. CDR1 is MNHEY and CDR2 is SMNVEV in the germline V gene (reference sequence). The CDR3, as DNA: TGTGCCAGTGGGACAGGCTTAACTAACTATGGCTACACCTTC. Residues: CASGTGLTNYGYTF.

Comments on this clonotype: The junction shows a germline mismatch at one end, possibly a read error. This chain connects TRBV7-7 to TRBJ2-5, with D unclear. The germline gives CDR1 SSHAT, CDR2 FNYEAQ (reference sequence). The CDR3 covers 13 residues. The CDR3 bases are TGTGCTAGCAGCTTATGGGAAAGGGAGACCCAGTACTTC. It is translated as CASSLWERETQYF.

This chain connects TRBV2 to TRBJ1-2; D not certain. Trimming took 3 bases from V and 6 from J, leaving 11 bases between them. The CDR3 is 13 amino acids. Germline-derived CDR1 and CDR2 are SNHLY and FYNNEI. The CDR3 protein is CASSEMLFDGYTF. The CDR3 DNA reads as TGTGCCAGCAGTGAGATGTTATTTGATGGCTACACCTTC.

This clonotype was picked up a small number of times. The CDR3 coding sequence is TGTGCCATCAGCCGGGACAGGGGGCAGACGCAGTATTTT. Its translation: CAISRDRGQTQYF. The V gene is TRBV10-3, the J gene TRBJ2-3, with 12 bases aligning to TRBD1. V shed 6 bases, J shed 9 bases, and the junction held 4 bases outside the gene matches. Germline V gene lookup returns CDR1 ENHRY and CDR2 SYGVKD. This CDR3 comprises 13 residues.

This clonotype has a count of ten or more. The chain couples TRBV6-1 to TRBJ1-1; D not resolved. Trimming took off 5 bases at V and 7 bases at J, with 17 bases between the two ends. CDR1 and CDR2 (germline): MNHNS, SASEGT. The CDR3 is 14 amino acids. The CDR3 reads CASSYTASQGEAFF. For the CDR3, the DNA is TGTGCCAGCAGTTATACCGCGAGCCAAGGTGAAGCTTTCTTT.

This clonotype was seen only a few times. This chain links TRBV5-1 with TRBJ1-6, with a possible D match to TRBD1 (6 bases). The CDR3 contains 15 residues. The V end lost 0 bases, the J end lost 6 bases, and 10 bases lay between the germline ends. CDR1 is SGHRS, CDR2 YFSETQ, per germline. In DNA, the CDR3 is TGCGCCAGCAGCTTGGTCTCAGGGGCTAATTCACCCCTCCACTTT. Translation gives CASSLVSGANSPLHF.

V and J are TRBV6-1 and TRBJ2-5, with D possibly TRBD1 on 6 matching bases. CDR1 MNHNS and CDR2 SASEGT come from the germline V gene. V was clipped by 3 bases and J by 3 bases, with 14 bases between them. This CDR3 has 15 residues. The CDR3 protein is CASSEGTTTKETQYF. DNA for the CDR3: TGTGCCAGCAGTGAGGGGACAACCACCAAAGAGACCCAGTACTTC.

This chain connects TRBV13 to TRBJ2-7, with a weak D call TRBD1 (5 bases). This CDR3 has 14 amino acids. Germline V gene sequence: CDR1 PRHDT, CDR2 FYEKMQ (reference sequence). Trimming cost V 0 bases and J 3 bases, with 9 bases left between them. This CDR3 reads CASSLGLGHYEQYF. Here the CDR3 DNA reads TGTGCCAGCAGCTTAGGCCTGGGGCACTACGAGCAGTACTTC.

This clonotype occurred a few times. The chain links TRBV6-1 to TRBJ2-7; 11 positions match TRBD2. CDR3 length equals 15 residues. V lost 8 bases and J lost 2; bases outside the gene matches: 8. Per the germline V gene, CDR1 is MNHNS and CDR2 is SASEGT. The CDR3: CASASSSGGPYEQYF. The CDR3 coding sequence is TGTGCCAGCGCCTCCTCTAGCGGGGGGCCCTACGAGCAGTACTTC.

V and J are TRBV28 and TRBJ2-2, with D perhaps matching TRBD2 (6 bases). Trimming took off 7 bases at V and 4 bases at J, with 10 bases between the two ends. This CDR3 contains 13 residues. The germline CDR1 and CDR2 sequences are MDHEN and SYDVKM. DNA for the CDR3: TGTGCCAGCATTGGAGCGGGCACCGGGGAGCTGTTTTTT. Its protein is CASIGAGTGELFF.

The V gene is TRBV20-1, the J gene TRBJ2-1, with D tentatively TRBD1 or TRBD2 (5 bases each). Trimming took 5 bases from V and 6 from J, leaving 11 bases between them. CDR1 and CDR2 from the germline V gene are DFQATT and SNEGSKA (reference sequence). The CDR3 is 12 amino acids. The CDR3 here is CSALIGTNEQFF. The CDR3 bases are TGCAGTGCTCTAATCGGGACCAATGAGCAGTTCTTC.

The table lists this clonotype with many counts. The V call is TRBV4-3, the J call TRBJ2-5, with 8 bases identical to TRBD1. V lost 1 base and J lost 5; bases outside the gene matches: 6. There are 15 residues in the CDR3. CDR1 LGHNA and CDR2 YSLEER come from the germline V gene. Written as DNA, the CDR3 is TGCGCCAGCAGCCAAGGAGGCAGGGGGCGGGAGACCCAGTACTTC. This sequence encodes CASSQGGRGRETQYF.